The 19 T cell receptor beta chains listed next were all sequenced from one sample in a study of beta chain features in type 1 diabetes. As every portion of the isolated RNA was reverse transcribed, the sequencing read expressed TCRB transcripts. Produced via immunoSEQ multiplex PCR; TCRdb's table is partial and in-frame only. The sample lists about 360,000 clones, roughly an eighth occurring once. Material for sequencing was naive CD4+ T cells from blood. The origin of the receptors is a man aged 18 to 29 in good health.

The V gene is TRBV7-3, the J gene TRBJ2-1; D is undetermined. Germline V lookup: CDR1 SGHTA, CDR2 FQGTGA. Trimming cost V 4 bases and J 9 bases, with 16 bases left between them. The CDR3 is 14 amino acids. The CDR3: CASSSTPASGEQFF. The CDR3 DNA reads TGTGCCAGCAGCTCGACTCCGGCCTCGGGTGAGCAGTTCTTC.

This clone was found a few times. The chain combines TRBV5-4 with TRBJ1-1; TRBD1 aligns across 8 bases. V shed 4 bases, J shed 4 bases, and the junction held 3 bases outside the gene matches. CDR1 SGHNT and CDR2 YYREEE come from the germline V gene (reference sequence). The CDR3 loop spans 13 amino acids. The CDR3 DNA reads as TGTGCCAGCAGCCACAGGGGGAGCACTGAAGCTTTCTTT. This encodes CASSHRGSTEAFF.

This clone was detected a few times. This chain links TRBV4-3 with TRBJ1-1; D gene unclear. The V end was cut by 7 bases, the J end by 7 bases, with 22 bases between. The V gene's germline CDR1 is LGHNA and CDR2 YSLEER. The CDR3 runs to 15 residues. The CDR3 here is CASTTFFRLRNEAFF. CDR3 nucleotides: TGCGCCAGCACCACTTTTTTTAGATTACGCAATGAAGCTTTCTTT.

The chain couples TRBV5-1 to TRBJ2-7; the match to TRBD2 covers 9 bases. V was pared by 4 bases and J by 3 bases, with 11 bases of the junction left unmatched. CDR3 size: 16 residues. Germline lookup yields CDR1 SGHRS and CDR2 YFSETQ. The CDR3 loop is CASSPSPGTSFYEQYF. The DNA of the CDR3 is TGCGCCAGCAGCCCCTCCCCCGGGACTAGCTTCTACGAGCAGTACTTC.

This chain joins TRBV30 and TRBJ2-1, with a possible D match to TRBD2 (6 bases). This CDR3 is 14 amino acids long. Trimming removed 2 bases at V and 7 bases at J, with 15 bases between. The germline gives CDR1 GTSNPN, CDR2 SVGIG (reference sequence). CDR3 nucleotide sequence: TGTGCCTGGAGTCCTGGGACTGTACCAAATGAGCAGTTCTTC. Protein product: CAWSPGTVPNEQFF.

This clone has only a few counts. This chain connects TRBV25-1 to TRBJ1-1; D unclear. This CDR3 comprises 15 residues. Germline CDR1 MGHDK, CDR2 SYGVNS. The V end lost 5 bases, the J end lost 3 bases, and 16 bases lay between the germline ends. In nucleotides, the CDR3 is TGTGCCAGCAGTTATCGAGGTACTGGATACACTGAAGCTTTCTTT. Its protein product is CASSYRGTGYTEAFF.

This clone was seen only a few times. Here the CDR3 DNA reads TGCAGCGTTTTCAAACAGGGTGATCAGCCCCAGCATTTT. Protein product: CSVFKQGDQPQHF. V is TRBV29-1 and J is TRBJ1-5, with a possible D match to TRBD1 (6 bases). Trimming took 5 bases from V and 5 from J, leaving 13 bases between them. Germline V CDR1 and CDR2: SQVTM, ANQGSEA. This CDR3 contains 13 residues.

This clone was counted a few times. The chain has TRBV7-2 and TRBJ2-1, with 7 nucleotides matching TRBD1. The CDR3 length is 14 residues. The trim removed 0 bases at V and 7 bases at J, leaving 3 bases unmatched. Germline CDR1 and CDR2: SGHTA and FQGNSA. The CDR3 reads CASSLAGGENEQFF. In DNA form, the CDR3 reads TGTGCCAGCAGCTTAGCAGGGGGCGAGAATGAGCAGTTCTTC.

This clone was observed a few times. The rearrangement links TRBV19 to TRBJ1-5, with TRBD1 matching 10 bases. This CDR3 comprises 13 residues. The V and J ends lost 6 bases and 7 bases, in that order; junction bases with no gene match: 3. In germline, CDR1 is LNHDA, CDR2 SQIVND (reference sequence). CDR3 nucleotides: TGTGCCAGTAGGACAGGGGGCGGACAGCCCCAGCATTTT. It specifies CASRTGGGQPQHF.

This clone was seen a few times. The V gene is TRBV6-5, the J gene TRBJ2-5; TRBD1 agrees at 10 bases. Germline lookup yields CDR1 MNHEY and CDR2 SVGAGI. The CDR3 sequence is 15 residues long. V lost 6 bases to trimming and J lost 5 bases; unmatched junction nucleotides: 9. CDR3 nucleotides: TGTGCCAGCAGCCCAAGACAGGGGGCGAGGGAGACCCAGTACTTC. This gives the protein CASSPRQGARETQYF.

This clone was counted a single time. CDR3 loop: CASSLMAGNTGELFF. The CDR3 DNA follows: TGTGCCAGCAGCTTAATGGCAGGCAACACCGGGGAGCTGTTTTTT. The rearrangement links TRBV7-3 to TRBJ2-2; D uncertain. Trimming left V 1 base short and J 2 bases short, with 8 bases between. CDR1 SGHTA and CDR2 FQGTGA come from the germline V gene. This CDR3 has 15 amino acids. The full variable domain, its missing parts supplied by reference TRBV7-3 and TRBJ2-2, is GAGVSQTPSNKVTEKGKYVELRCDPISGHTALYWYRQSLGQGPEFLIYFQGTGAADDSGLPNDRFFAVRPEGSVSTLKIQRTERGDSAVYLCASSLMAGNTGELFFGEGSRLTVL.

The genes are TRBV27 and TRBJ2-3, with D perhaps TRBD2 (5 bases). Germline V CDR1 and CDR2: MNHEY, SMNVEV (reference sequence). The CDR3 length is 12 residues. The germline V and J ends were trimmed by 5 bases and 5 bases, with 8 bases remaining between them. The CDR3 reads CASSATRDTQYF. The CDR3 DNA reads TGTGCCAGCAGTGCAACTAGAGATACGCAGTATTTT.

V gene TRBV7-2 combines with J gene TRBJ1-1; D gene unclear. This CDR3 comprises 14 residues. V dropped 2 bases and J dropped 0 bases, with 7 bases sitting between them. Germline assignment: CDR1 SGHTA and CDR2 FQGNSA. CDR3 residues: CASSLWLVNTEAFF. Written as DNA, the CDR3 is TGTGCCAGCAGCTTATGGCTAGTGAACACTGAAGCTTTCTTT.

This clone came up a few times. This chain links TRBV6-5 with TRBJ2-7; 8 bases line up with TRBD1. The length of the CDR3 is 14 residues. In germline, CDR1 is MNHEY, CDR2 SVGAGI. J gave up 2 bases and V 5 bases, and 5 bases lay outside the gene matches. CDR3: CASSRTGQPYEQYF. CDR3 sequence (DNA): TGTGCCAGCAGTCGGACAGGGCAACCCTACGAGCAGTACTTC.

In this sample, this clone turned up a few times. The chain couples TRBV7-9 to TRBJ2-1; no reliable D call. There are 13 residues in the CDR3. Per the germline V gene, CDR1 is SEHNR and CDR2 is FQNEAQ (reference sequence). CDR3: CRRPRGSYNEQFF. Here the CDR3 DNA reads TGTAGGCGGCCCAGAGGATCTTACAATGAGCAGTTCTTC.

This clone was observed a handful of times. J is TRBJ1-1 and V is TRBV30; D is perhaps TRBD1 (5 bases). This CDR3 contains 13 residues. Germline V CDR1 and CDR2: GTSNPN, SVGIG (reference sequence). The V and J ends lost 2 bases and 5 bases respectively, with 12 bases between them. CDR3 loop: CAWSRRGGTEAFF. The CDR3 bases are TGTGCCTGGAGTAGGAGGGGTGGGACTGAAGCTTTCTTT. The variable domain in full, completed from reference TRBV30 and TRBJ1-1, reads SQTIHQWPATLVQPVGSPLSLECTVEGTSNPNLYWYRQAAGRGLQLLFYSVGIGQISSEVPQNLSASRPQDRQFILSSKKLLLSDSGFYLCAWSRRGGTEAFFGQGTRLTVV.

A few counts support this clone. The genes are TRBV4-1 and TRBJ2-3; D is ambiguous. The ends were cut back, 2 bases at V and 2 bases at J, with 20 bases in the middle. Germline V gives CDR1 MGHRA, CDR2 YSYEKL. The CDR3 length is 18 residues. The CDR3 DNA reads TGCGCCAGCAGCCAATTGTCAGTGGTAGCCGGTAACACAGATACGCAGTATTTT. Translating it yields CASSQLSVVAGNTDTQYF.

This clone was detected only a few times. This chain links TRBV25-1 with TRBJ2-5, with 8 bases identical to TRBD1. The CDR3 has 14 residues. Losses at the gene ends were 4 bases for V and 5 bases for J; bases not matched to a gene: 6. Germline assignment: CDR1 MGHDK and CDR2 SYGVNS. The CDR3 here is CASSGPGGRETQYF. As DNA, the CDR3 is TGTGCCAGCAGTGGCCCAGGGGGCCGGGAGACCCAGTACTTC.

The CDR3 here is CASSEQGPWEQYF. CDR3 bases: TGTGCCAGCAGCGAACAGGGGCCCTGGGAGCAGTACTTC. This chain joins TRBV6-6 and TRBJ2-7; the match to TRBD1 covers 7 bases. Germline V gives CDR1 MNHNY, CDR2 SVGAGI (reference sequence). The V gene end was trimmed by 6 bases and the J gene end by 7 bases; junction bases not matched to a gene: 9. The CDR3 totals 13 residues.